This T cell receptor (beta chain) was observed in a study of shared clonotypes between healthy human individuals. Study-wide points: Naive CD4 clonotype sharing across several donors was approximately 5%. Estimated richness was generally greater in naive than memory subsets.

It was about 210 ng DNA, around 32,000 T cell genomes, that sorted-subset replicate PCRs used. The method was immunoSEQ multiplex PCR; TCRdb's version includes in-frame clones alone and lacks a portion of them. The table shows under 850,000 clones, with 90% to 95% occurring only once. On this clone: The antigen remains undetermined.

Naivety among CD8 cells was defined by CD45RO negativity and positive CCR7 selection, thereby excluding terminally differentiated effector memory CD45RA+ cells. Donors included only healthy HIV-negative adults lacking recent acute infections or vaccinations. This CDR3 has 13 amino acids. The germline gives CDR1 SGDLS, CDR2 YYNGEE. Trimming cost V 3 bases and J 2 bases, with 8 bases left between them. The rearrangement links TRBV9 to TRBJ1-1; D remains unclear. Specimen: naive CD8+ T cells sorted from blood. The TCR comes from a man aged 25 to 45 in good health. The CDR3, as DNA: TGTGCCAGCAGCGCTCCACCTAACACTGAAGCTTTCTTT. Its translation: CASSAPPNTEAFF.